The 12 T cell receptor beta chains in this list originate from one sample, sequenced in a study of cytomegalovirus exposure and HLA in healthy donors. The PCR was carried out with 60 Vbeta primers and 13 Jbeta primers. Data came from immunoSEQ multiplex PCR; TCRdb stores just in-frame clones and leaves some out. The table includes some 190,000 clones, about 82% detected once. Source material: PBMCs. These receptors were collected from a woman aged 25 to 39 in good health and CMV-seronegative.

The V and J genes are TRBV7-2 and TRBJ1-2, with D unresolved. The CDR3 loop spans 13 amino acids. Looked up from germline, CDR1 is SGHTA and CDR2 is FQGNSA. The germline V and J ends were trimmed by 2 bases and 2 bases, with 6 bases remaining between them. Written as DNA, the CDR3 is TGTGCCAGCAGCTTAAACATGAACTATGGCTACACCTTC. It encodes CASSLNMNYGYTF.

The CDR3: CASSLDRGKNSPLHF. In nucleotides, the CDR3 is TGTGCCAGCAGCTTGGACAGGGGGAAAAACTCACCCCTCCACTTT. The chain couples TRBV7-2 to TRBJ1-6, with TRBD1 matching 10 bases. CDR3 length: 15 residues. Germline values: CDR1 SGHTA, CDR2 FQGNSA. V lost 3 bases and J lost 10; bases outside the gene matches: 6.

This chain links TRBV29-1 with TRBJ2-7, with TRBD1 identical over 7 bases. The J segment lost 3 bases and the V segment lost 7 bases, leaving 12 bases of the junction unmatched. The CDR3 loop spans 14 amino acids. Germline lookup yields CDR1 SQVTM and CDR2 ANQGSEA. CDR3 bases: TGCAGCGCCCCACCGGGACAGTCTTTCTACGAGCAGTACTTC. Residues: CSAPPGQSFYEQYF.

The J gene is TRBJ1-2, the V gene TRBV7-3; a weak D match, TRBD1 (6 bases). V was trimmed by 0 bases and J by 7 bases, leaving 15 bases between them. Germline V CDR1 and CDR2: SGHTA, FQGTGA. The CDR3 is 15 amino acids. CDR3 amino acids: CASSLTITGSGGYTF. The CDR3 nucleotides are TGTGCCAGCAGCTTAACGATTACAGGGTCTGGTGGCTACACCTTC.

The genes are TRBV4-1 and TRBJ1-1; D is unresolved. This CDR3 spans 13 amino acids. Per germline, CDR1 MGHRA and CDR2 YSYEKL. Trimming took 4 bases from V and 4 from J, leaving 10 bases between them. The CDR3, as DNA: TGCGCCAGCAGCCCCACAGTTTTCACTGAAGCTTTCTTT. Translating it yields CASSPTVFTEAFF.

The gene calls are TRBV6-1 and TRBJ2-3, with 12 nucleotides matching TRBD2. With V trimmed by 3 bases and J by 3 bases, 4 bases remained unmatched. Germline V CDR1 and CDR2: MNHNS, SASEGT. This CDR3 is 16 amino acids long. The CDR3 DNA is TGTGCCAGCAGTGACTTCCTAGCGGGGGGGACAGATACGCAGTATTTT. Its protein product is CASSDFLAGGTDTQYF.

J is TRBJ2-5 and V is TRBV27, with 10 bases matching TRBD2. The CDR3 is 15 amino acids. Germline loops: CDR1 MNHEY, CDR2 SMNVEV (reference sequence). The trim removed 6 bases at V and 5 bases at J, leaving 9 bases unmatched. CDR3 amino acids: CASRGSGGPRETQYF. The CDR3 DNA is TGTGCCAGCAGGGGTAGCGGGGGGCCGCGGGAGACCCAGTACTTC.

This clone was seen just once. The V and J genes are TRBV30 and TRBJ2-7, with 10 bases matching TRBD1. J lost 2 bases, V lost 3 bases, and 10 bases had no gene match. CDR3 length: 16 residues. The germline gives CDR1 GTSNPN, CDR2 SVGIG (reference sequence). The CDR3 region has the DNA TGTGCCTGGAGCCCCGGTTGGACAGGGGGGACCTACGAGCAGTACTTC. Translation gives CAWSPGWTGGTYEQYF. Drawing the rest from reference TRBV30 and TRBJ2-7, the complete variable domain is SQTIHQWPATLVQPVGSPLSLECTVEGTSNPNLYWYRQAAGRGLQLLFYSVGIGQISSEVPQNLSASRPQDRQFILSSKKLLLSDSGFYLCAWSPGWTGGTYEQYFGPGTRLTVT.

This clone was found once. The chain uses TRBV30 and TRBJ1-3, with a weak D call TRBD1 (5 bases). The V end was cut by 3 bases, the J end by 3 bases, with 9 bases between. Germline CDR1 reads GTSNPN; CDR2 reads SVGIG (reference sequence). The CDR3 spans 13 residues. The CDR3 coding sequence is TGTGCCTGGAGCCGGGGGGGTGGAAACACCATATATTTT. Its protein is CAWSRGGGNTIYF.

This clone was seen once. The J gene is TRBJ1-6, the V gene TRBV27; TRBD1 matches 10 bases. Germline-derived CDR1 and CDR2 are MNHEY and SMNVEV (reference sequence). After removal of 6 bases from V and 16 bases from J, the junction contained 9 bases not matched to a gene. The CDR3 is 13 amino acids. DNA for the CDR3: TGTGCCAGCAGCCTCGGACAGGGGGGTGTTCTCCACTTT. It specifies CASSLGQGGVLHF.

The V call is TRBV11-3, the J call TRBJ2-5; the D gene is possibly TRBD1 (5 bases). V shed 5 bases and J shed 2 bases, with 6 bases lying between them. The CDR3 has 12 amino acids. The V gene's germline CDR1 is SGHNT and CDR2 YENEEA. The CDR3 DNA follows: TGTGCCAGCAGCCAGGGTCAAGAGACCCAGTACTTC. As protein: CASSQGQETQYF.

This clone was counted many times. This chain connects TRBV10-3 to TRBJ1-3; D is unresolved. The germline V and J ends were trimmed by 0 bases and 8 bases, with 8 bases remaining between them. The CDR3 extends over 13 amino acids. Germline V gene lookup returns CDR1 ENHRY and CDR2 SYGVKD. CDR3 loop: CAISESGLDTIYF. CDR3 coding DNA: TGTGCCATCAGTGAGTCGGGCCTGGACACCATATATTTT.